Listed below are T cell receptor beta chains from one sample, sequenced in a study of T cells in placental villitis. Profiled with immunoSEQ multiplex PCR; TCRdb holds only in-frame clones, not every one. The sample comprises around 210 clones, around 96% of which are singletons, and roughly a tenth rests with the top ten. Material for sequencing was placental tissue containing maternal and fetal cells. These receptors came from a human donor in good health; the placental T cells may come from both mother and fetus. CDR3s include the opening cysteine and the closing phenylalanine or tryptophan. The order of the fields is V gene, D gene, clone size, J gene, CDR3 DNA, CDR3 protein. The D gene is left open where the match is weak. The size entry is marked missing in some rows and otherwise reads once, few, many or a size class.

TRBV6-4	TRBD1	-	TRBJ2-1	TGTGCCAGCAGTGACTCGCGGACAGGGTCAGTCAATGAGCAGTTCTTC	CASSDSRTGSVNEQFF
TRBV18	TRBD1	-	TRBJ2-1	TGTGCCAGCTCACCACTGGTAGGACAGGGGAGGGAGCAGTTCTTC	CASSPLVGQGREQFF
TRBV6-5	TRBD2	-	TRBJ2-3	TGTGCCAGCAGAAGACTAGCGGGAGGGGGAGATACGCAGTATTTT	CASRRLAGGGDTQYF
TRBV4-2	-	-	TRBJ2-1	TGTGCCAGCAGCCAGGAGGGAGTAGTATCCTACAATGAGCAGTTCTTC	CASSQEGVVSYNEQFF
TRBV5-1	TRBD2	-	TRBJ2-1	TGCGCCAGCAGCTTGGATGTAGCGGGAGTGGATGAGCAGTTCTTC	CASSLDVAGVDEQFF
TRBV3-1/TRBV3-2	TRBD2	-	TRBJ2-1	TGTGCCAGCAGCCAAGTAGCGGGAGGGCATGCCCCCCGGGGTGAGCAGTTCTTC	CASSQVAGGHAPRGEQFF
TRBV14	-	once	TRBJ1-1	TGTGCCAGCAGCCAACTTAGGGCGAACACTGAAGCTTTCTTT	CASSQLRANTEAFF
TRBV12-3/TRBV12-4	TRBD2	once	TRBJ2-7	TGTGCCTGCCAGCGGGAAAATTCCTACGAGCAGTACTTC	CACQRENSYEQYF
TRBV29-1	TRBD1	-	TRBJ2-1	TGCAGCGTTGAGACAGGGGGTGAGCAGTTCTTC	CSVETGGEQFF
TRBV5-6	-	-	TRBJ1-2	TGTGCCAGCAGCTCGACAGGATTAGTTGGCTACACCTTC	CASSSTGLVGYTF
TRBV2	-	-	TRBJ2-7	TGTGCCAGCAGTGGAGAATCCTACGAGCAGTACTTC	CASSGESYEQYF
TRBV21-1	-	-	TRBJ2-7	TGTGCCAGCAGCAAAGAGGAGTTAAGGAGTGATTCATCCTACGAGCAGTACTTC	CASSKEELRSDSSYEQYF
TRBV4-3	TRBD1	-	TRBJ1-3	TGCGCCAGCAGCCAAGATTCGTACAGGGGGGGAAACACCATATATTTT	CASSQDSYRGGNTIYF
TRBV4-3	-	-	TRBJ2-1	TGCGCCAGCGCGGGGGACAACAATGAGCAGTTCTTC	CASAGDNNEQFF
TRBV5-1	TRBD1	-	TRBJ1-4	TGCGCCAGCAGCTTGGACAGGGGGACTAATGAAAAACTGTTTTTT	CASSLDRGTNEKLFF
TRBV3-1/TRBV3-2	-	-	TRBJ2-1	TGTGCCAGCAGCCAAGATGTAGCGGAAGTCGCCAATGAGCAGTTCTTC	CASSQDVAEVANEQFF
TRBV28	TRBD2	-	TRBJ2-7	TGTGCCAGCAATCTGATAGCGGGCTACGAGCAGTACTTC	CASNLIAGYEQYF
TRBV6-5	-	-	TRBJ1-1	TGTGCCAGCAGTTACTCGTACAGGGACACTGAAGCTTTCTTT	CASSYSYRDTEAFF
TRBV6-5	TRBD2	-	TRBJ2-7	TGTGCCAGCAGTTACTACTATCGGGGGGCCTACGAGCAGTACTTC	CASSYYYRGAYEQYF
TRBV5-5	-	-	TRBJ2-7	TGTGCCAGCAGCTTGATCGGAAGGGAGCAGTACTTC	CASSLIGREQYF
TRBV28	-	few	TRBJ2-1	TGTGCCAGCAGGTCCCTGGGGGCCGCCGCCTACAATGAGCAGTTCTTC	CASRSLGAAAYNEQFF
TRBV6-4	TRBD2	-	TRBJ2-3	TGTGCCAGCAGTGAGAGAGGACTAGCAGGGGGCACAGATACGCAGTATTTT	CASSERGLAGGTDTQYF
TRBV10-1	-	-	TRBJ2-5	TGCGCCAGCAGTGTTGTGTATGGGCGGGAAGGTCAAGAGACCCAGTACTTC	CASSVVYGREGQETQYF
TRBV10-3	-	once	TRBJ2-3	TGTGCCATCAGTGAGGATGGAGAGAGAACAGATACGCAGTATTTT	CAISEDGERTDTQYF
TRBV4-1	-	-	TRBJ1-2	TGCGCCAGCAGCCCCCAGACTAACTATGGCTACACCTTC	CASSPQTNYGYTF
TRBV27	TRBD1	once	TRBJ1-2	TGTGCCAGCAGTTCGGGACAGTTGGATGGCTACACCTTC	CASSSGQLDGYTF
TRBV5-1	-	once	TRBJ1-1	TGCGCCAGCAGCTTGGCGGTGAACACTGAAGCTTTCTTT	CASSLAVNTEAFF
TRBV19	-	-	TRBJ1-2	TGTGCCAGTAGTCCCGGGAGCTATGGCTACACCTTC	CASSPGSYGYTF
TRBV7-2	-	-	TRBJ2-5	TGTGCCAGCAGCCAGGGGGGGCCCGGGGAGACCCAGTACTTC	CASSQGGPGETQYF
TRBV24-1	-	-	TRBJ1-1	TGTGCCACCAGTGAGGCAATAAACACTGAAGCTTTCTTT	CATSEAINTEAFF
TRBV9	-	-	TRBJ2-7	TGTGCCAGCAGCACAAAACCTAGCTCCTACGAGCAGTACTTC	CASSTKPSSYEQYF